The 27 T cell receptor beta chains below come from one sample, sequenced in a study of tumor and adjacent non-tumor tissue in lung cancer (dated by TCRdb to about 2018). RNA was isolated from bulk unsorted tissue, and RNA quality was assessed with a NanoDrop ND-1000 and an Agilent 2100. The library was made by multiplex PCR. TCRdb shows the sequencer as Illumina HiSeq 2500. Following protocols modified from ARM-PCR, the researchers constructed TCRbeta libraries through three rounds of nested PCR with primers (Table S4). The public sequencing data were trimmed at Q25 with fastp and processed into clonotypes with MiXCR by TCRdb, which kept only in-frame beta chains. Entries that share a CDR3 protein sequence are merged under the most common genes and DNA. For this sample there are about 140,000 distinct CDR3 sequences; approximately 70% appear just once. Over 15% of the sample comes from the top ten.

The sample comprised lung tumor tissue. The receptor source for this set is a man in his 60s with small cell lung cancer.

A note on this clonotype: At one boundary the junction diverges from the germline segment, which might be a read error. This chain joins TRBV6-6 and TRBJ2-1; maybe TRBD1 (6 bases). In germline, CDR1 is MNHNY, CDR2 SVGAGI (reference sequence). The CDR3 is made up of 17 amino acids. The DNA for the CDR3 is TGTGCCAGCAGTTTCCTGGGACAACGCGCCGCGGGCAATGAACAGTTCTTC. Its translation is CASSFLGQRAAGNEQFF.

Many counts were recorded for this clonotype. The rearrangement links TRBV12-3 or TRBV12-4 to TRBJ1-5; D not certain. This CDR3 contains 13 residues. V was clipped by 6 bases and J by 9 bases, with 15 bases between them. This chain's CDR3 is CASSLSRIRPQHF. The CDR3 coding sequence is TGTGCCAGCAGCTTGTCCCGTATAAGGCCCCAGCATTTT.

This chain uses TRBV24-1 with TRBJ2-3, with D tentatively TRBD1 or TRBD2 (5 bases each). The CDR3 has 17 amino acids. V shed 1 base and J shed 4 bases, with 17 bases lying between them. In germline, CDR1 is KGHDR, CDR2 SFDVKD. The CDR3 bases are TGTGCCACCAGTGATTTCGTCGGGACCCGAGAGGCAGATACGCAGTATTTT. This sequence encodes CATSDFVGTREADTQYF.

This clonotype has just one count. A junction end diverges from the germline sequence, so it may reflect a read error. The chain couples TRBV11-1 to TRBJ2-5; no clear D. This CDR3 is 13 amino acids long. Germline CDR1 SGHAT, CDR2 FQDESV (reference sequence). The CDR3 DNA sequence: TGTGCCGGCAGCATAGATAGAGAAGAGACCCAGTACTTC. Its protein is CAGSIDREETQYF.

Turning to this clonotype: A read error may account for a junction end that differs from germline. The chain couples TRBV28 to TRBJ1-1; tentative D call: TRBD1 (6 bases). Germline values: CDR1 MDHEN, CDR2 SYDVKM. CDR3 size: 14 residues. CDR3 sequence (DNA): TGTGCCAGCTACGAACAGGGCCACGAGGCTGAAGCTGTCTTT. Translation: CASYEQGHEAEAVF.

The CDR3 is CASRPDRVSSTDTQYF. In DNA form, the CDR3 reads TGTGCCAGCAGACCGGACAGGGTTAGTTCAACAGATACGCAGTATTTT. The J gene is TRBJ2-3, the V gene TRBV11-2; 8 positions match TRBD1. The CDR3 consists of 16 residues. V was pared by 6 bases and J by 3 bases, with 11 bases of the junction left unmatched. CDR1 and CDR2 (germline): SGHAT, FQNNGV.

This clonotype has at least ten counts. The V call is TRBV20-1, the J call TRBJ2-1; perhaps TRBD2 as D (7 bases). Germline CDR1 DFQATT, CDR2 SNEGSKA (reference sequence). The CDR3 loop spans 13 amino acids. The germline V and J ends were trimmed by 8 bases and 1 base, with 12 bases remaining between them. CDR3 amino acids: CSLRGGSYNEQFF. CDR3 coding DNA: TGCAGTTTAAGGGGGGGGTCCTACAATGAGCAGTTCTTC.

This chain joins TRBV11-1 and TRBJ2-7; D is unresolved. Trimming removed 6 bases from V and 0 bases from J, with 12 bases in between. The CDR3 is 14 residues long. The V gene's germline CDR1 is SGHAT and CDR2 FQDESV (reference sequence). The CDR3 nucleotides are TGTGCCAGCAGTTTTGGGCGATCCTCCTACGAGCAGTACGTC. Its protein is CASSFGRSSYEQYV.

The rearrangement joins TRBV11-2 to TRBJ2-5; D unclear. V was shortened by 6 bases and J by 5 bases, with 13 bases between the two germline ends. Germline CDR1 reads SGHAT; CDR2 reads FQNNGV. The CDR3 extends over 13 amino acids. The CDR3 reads CASRSHPRETQYF. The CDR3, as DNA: TGTGCCAGCAGGTCTCACCCTCGGGAGACCCAGTACTTC.

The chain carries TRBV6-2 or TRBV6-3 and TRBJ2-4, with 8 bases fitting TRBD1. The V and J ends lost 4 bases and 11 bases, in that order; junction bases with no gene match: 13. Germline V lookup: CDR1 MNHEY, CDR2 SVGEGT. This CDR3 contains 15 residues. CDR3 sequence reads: CASSSLIGQGFVQYF. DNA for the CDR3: TGTGCCAGCAGTTCCCTCATCGGACAGGGATTTGTTCAGTACTTC.

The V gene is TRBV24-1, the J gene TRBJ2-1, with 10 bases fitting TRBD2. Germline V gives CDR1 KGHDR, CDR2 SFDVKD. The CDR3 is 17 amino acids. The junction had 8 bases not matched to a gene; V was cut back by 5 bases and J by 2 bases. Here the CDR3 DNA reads TGTGCCACCAGTGGTCATATAGCGGGAGGTACCTACAATGAGCAGTTCTTC. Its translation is CATSGHIAGGTYNEQFF.

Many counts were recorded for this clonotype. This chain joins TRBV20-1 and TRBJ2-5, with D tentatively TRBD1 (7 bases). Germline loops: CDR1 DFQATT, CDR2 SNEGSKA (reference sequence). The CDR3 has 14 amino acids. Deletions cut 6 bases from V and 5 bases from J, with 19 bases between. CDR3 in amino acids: CSASGQGEGETQYF. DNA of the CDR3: TGCAGTGCCAGCGGGCAGGGGGAAGGGGAGACCCAGTACTTC.

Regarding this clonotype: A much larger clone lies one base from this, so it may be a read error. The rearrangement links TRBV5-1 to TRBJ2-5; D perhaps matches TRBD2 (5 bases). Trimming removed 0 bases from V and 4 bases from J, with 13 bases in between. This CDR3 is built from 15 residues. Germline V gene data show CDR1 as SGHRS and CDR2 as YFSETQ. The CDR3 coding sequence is TGCGCCAGCAGCTTGGCTAGCATAATTGGAGAGACCCAGTACTTC. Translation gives CASSLASIIGETQYF. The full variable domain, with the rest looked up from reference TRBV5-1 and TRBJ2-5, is KAGVTQTPRYLIKTRGQQVTLSCSPISGHRSVSWYQQTPGQGLQFLFEYFSETQRNKGNFPGRFSGRQFSNSRSEMNVSTLELGDSALYLCASSLASIIGETQYFGPGTRLLVL.

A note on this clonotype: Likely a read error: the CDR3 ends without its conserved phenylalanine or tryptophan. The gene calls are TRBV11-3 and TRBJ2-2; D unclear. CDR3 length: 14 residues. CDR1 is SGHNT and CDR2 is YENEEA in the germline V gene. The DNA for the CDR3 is TGTGCCAGCAGGTTAGTGGTGAACACCGGGGAGCTGTTTTTA. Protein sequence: CASRLVVNTGELFL.

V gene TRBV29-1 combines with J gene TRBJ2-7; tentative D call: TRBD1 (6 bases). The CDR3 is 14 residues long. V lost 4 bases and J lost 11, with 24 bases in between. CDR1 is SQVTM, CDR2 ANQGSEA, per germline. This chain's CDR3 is CSVAPLETLGDKYF. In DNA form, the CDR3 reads TGCAGCGTTGCCCCGCTAGAGACCCTTGGGGACAAGTACTTC.

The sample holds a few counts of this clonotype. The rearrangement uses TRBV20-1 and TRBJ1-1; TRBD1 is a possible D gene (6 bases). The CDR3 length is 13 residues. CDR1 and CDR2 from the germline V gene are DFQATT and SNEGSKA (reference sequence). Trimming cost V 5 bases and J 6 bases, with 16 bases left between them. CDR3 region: CSAPLTGTSEAFF. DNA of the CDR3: TGCAGTGCTCCCCTTACAGGGACGTCTGAAGCTTTCTTT.

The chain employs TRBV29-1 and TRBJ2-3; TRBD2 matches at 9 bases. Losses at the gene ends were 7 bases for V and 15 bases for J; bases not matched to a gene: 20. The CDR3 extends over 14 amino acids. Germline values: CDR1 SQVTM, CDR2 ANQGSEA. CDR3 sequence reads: CSGAYSGSPDTQYF. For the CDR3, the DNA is TGCAGCGGAGCTTATAGCGGGAGCCCAGATACACAATATTTT.

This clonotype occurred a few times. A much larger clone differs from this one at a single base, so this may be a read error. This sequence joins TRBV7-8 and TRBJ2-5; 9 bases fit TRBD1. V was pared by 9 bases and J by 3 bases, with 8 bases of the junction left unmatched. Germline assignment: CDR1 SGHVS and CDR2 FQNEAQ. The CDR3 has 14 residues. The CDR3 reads CARSPGQGEETQYF. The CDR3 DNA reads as TGTGCCAGAAGCCCGGGACAGGGAGAAGAGACCCAGTACTTC.

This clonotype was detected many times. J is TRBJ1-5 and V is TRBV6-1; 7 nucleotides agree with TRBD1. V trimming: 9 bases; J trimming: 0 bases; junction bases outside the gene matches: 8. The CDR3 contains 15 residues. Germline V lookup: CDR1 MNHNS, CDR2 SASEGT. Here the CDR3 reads CASLYRGYSNQPQHF. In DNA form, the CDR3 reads TGTGCCAGTCTTTACAGGGGTTATAGCAATCAGCCCCAGCATTTT.

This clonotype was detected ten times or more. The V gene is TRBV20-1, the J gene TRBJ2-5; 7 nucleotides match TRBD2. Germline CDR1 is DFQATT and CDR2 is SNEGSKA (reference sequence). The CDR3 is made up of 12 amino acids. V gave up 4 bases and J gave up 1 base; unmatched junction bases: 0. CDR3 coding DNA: TGCAGTGCTACTAGCGGCCAAGAGACCCAGTACTTC. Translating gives CSATSGQETQYF.

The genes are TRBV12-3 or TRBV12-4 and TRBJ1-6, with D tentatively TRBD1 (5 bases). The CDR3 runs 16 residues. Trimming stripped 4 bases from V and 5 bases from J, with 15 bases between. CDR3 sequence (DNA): TGTGCCAGCAGTTCCAACCGGGACGGAGATAATTCACCCCTCCACTTT. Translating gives CASSSNRDGDNSPLHF.

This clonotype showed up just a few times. CDR3 nucleotides: TGTGCCAGCAGCTTATCCGGAGACAATGAGCAGTTCTTC. Amino acids: CASSLSGDNEQFF. The chain employs TRBV7-3 and TRBJ2-1; D not resolved. Germline V gene sequence: CDR1 SGHTA, CDR2 FQGTGA. This CDR3 has 13 amino acids. Trimming took 2 bases from V and 5 from J, leaving 7 bases between them.

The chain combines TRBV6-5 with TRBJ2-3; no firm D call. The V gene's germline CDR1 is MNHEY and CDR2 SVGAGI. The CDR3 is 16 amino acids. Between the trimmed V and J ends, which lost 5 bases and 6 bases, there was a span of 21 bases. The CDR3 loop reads CASSADFTLHSDTQYF. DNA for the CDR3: TGTGCCAGCAGTGCAGACTTCACTCTTCATTCCGATACGCAGTATTTT.

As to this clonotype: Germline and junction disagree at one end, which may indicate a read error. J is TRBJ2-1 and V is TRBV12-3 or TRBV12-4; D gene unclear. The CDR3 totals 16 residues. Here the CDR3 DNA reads TGTGTCAGCAGTTTAGGAGCCTGGGTCGGTTACAATGAGCAGTTCTTC. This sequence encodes CVSSLGAWVGYNEQFF.

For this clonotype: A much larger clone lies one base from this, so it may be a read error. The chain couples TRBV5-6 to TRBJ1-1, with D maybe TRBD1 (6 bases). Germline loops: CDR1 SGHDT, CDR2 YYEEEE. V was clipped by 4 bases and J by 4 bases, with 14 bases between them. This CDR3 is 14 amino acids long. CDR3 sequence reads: CASSAGARLTEAFF. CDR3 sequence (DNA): TGTGCCAGCAGCGCAGGGGCGCGGCTCACTGAAGCTTTCTTT.

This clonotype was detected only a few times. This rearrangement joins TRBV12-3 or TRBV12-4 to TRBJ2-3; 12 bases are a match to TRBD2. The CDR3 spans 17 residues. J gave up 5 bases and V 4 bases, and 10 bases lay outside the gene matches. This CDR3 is CASSSSPSGRAQDTQYF. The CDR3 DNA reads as TGTGCCAGCAGTTCTTCACCTAGCGGGAGGGCCCAAGATACGCAGTATTTT.

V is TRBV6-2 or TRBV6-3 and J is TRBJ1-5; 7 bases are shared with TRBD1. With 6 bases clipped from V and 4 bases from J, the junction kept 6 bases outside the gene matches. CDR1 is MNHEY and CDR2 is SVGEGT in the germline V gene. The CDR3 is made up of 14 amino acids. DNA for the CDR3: TGTGCCAGCAGGAAGGGACAGTTAAATCAGCCCCAGCATTTT. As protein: CASRKGQLNQPQHF.